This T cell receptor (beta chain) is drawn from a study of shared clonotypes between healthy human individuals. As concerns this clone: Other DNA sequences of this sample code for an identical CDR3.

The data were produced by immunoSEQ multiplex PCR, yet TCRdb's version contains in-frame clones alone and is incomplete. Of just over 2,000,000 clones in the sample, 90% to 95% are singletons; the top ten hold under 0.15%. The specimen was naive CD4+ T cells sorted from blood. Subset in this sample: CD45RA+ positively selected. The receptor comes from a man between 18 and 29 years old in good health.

The CDR3 spells CASSFAGGQETQYF. As DNA, the CDR3 is TGCGCCAGCAGTTTTGCAGGGGGCCAAGAGACCCAGTACTTC. The chain carries TRBV5-1 and TRBJ2-5, with 7 bases that match TRBD1. CDR3 length: 14 amino acids. In germline, CDR1 is SGHRS, CDR2 YFSETQ. V lost 5 bases, J lost 1 base, and 5 bases stayed unmatched.